These T cell receptor beta chains were read from a single sample in a study of blood T cells in healthy people across ages. TCRdb passed the 5' RACE reads through MiXCR, listing each CDR3 protein once. The table has about 670,000 distinct CDR3 sequences, under 65% seen once. The specimen sequenced was blood. The source is a woman older than 75 in good health. Each CDR3 is given with its conserved first and last residue. A D gene is named only where the DNA matches it firmly. Not all rows give a size; the values are once, few, many and, for expanded clones, a class.

CDR3 protein: CASSKRTGPNQPQHF; CDR3 DNA: TGTGCCAGCAGCAAGCGGACAGGCCCCAATCAGCCCCAGCATTTT; D gene: TRBD1; CDR3 length: 15; clone size: few; V gene: TRBV7-2; J gene: TRBJ1-5
CDR3 protein: CASSYASGGATYNEQFF; CDR3 DNA: TGTGCCAGCAGCTACGCTAGCGGGGGGGCGACCTACAATGAGCAGTTCTTC; D gene: TRBD2; CDR3 length: 17; clone size: many; V gene: TRBV7-2; J gene: TRBJ2-1
CDR3 protein: CASRFTGNSPLHF; CDR3 DNA: TGTGCCAGCAGGTTTACAGGGAATTCACCCCTCCACTTT; D gene: -; CDR3 length: 13; clone size: few; V gene: TRBV6-5; J gene: TRBJ1-6
CDR3 protein: CSCLGGFTGELFF; CDR3 DNA: TGCAGTTGCCTAGGGGGCTTCACCGGGGAGCTGTTTTTT; D gene: TRBD1; CDR3 length: 13; clone size: -; V gene: TRBV20-1; J gene: TRBJ2-2
CDR3 protein: CASSAGQVPSGANVLTF; CDR3 DNA: TGTGCCAGCAGCGCGGGACAGGTGCCCTCTGGGGCCAACGTCCTGACTTTC; D gene: TRBD1; CDR3 length: 17; clone size: -; V gene: TRBV12-3/TRBV12-4; J gene: TRBJ2-6
CDR3 protein: CASSLVLAGGPGDTQYF; CDR3 DNA: TGTGCCAGCAGCTTAGTCCTAGCGGGGGGGCCAGGAGATACGCAGTATTTT; D gene: TRBD2; CDR3 length: 17; clone size: -; V gene: TRBV11-2; J gene: TRBJ2-3
CDR3 protein: CSVAVNTGELFF; CDR3 DNA: TGCAGCGTTGCGGTCAACACCGGGGAGCTGTTTTTT; D gene: -; CDR3 length: 12; clone size: -; V gene: TRBV29-1; J gene: TRBJ2-2
CDR3 protein: CASSLESYRGYEQYF; CDR3 DNA: TGTGCCAGCAGCTTAGAATCCTACAGGGGATACGAGCAGTACTTC; D gene: TRBD1; CDR3 length: 15; clone size: -; V gene: TRBV7-2; J gene: TRBJ2-7
CDR3 protein: CSASERAGGLQPYNEQFF; CDR3 DNA: TGCAGTGCTAGTGAGCGAGCGGGGGGCCTCCAGCCCTACAATGAGCAGTTCTTC; D gene: TRBD2; CDR3 length: 18; clone size: -; V gene: TRBV20-1; J gene: TRBJ2-1
CDR3 protein: CASSEYVNYNEQFF; CDR3 DNA: TGTGCCAGCAGTGAATATGTAAATTACAATGAGCAGTTCTTC; D gene: -; CDR3 length: 14; clone size: many; V gene: TRBV25-1; J gene: TRBJ2-1
CDR3 protein: CASSEGQGGYGYTF; CDR3 DNA: TGTGCCAGCAGCGAGGGACAGGGTGGTTATGGCTACACCTTC; D gene: TRBD1; CDR3 length: 14; clone size: many; V gene: TRBV2; J gene: TRBJ1-2
CDR3 protein: CASSQDVKLGEQFF; CDR3 DNA: TGTGCCAGCAGCCAAGATGTAAAGTTGGGTGAGCAGTTCTTC; D gene: -; CDR3 length: 14; clone size: -; V gene: TRBV3-1; J gene: TRBJ2-1
CDR3 protein: CSGESYTEAFF; CDR3 DNA: TGCAGCGGTGAGAGTTACACTGAAGCTTTCTTT; D gene: -; CDR3 length: 11; clone size: -; V gene: TRBV29-1; J gene: TRBJ1-1
CDR3 protein: CASSFRGQISYEQYF; CDR3 DNA: TGTGCCAGCAGCTTCCGGGGACAGATCTCCTACGAGCAGTACTTC; D gene: TRBD1; CDR3 length: 15; clone size: many; V gene: TRBV28; J gene: TRBJ2-7
CDR3 protein: CSVDKGRDTQYF; CDR3 DNA: TGCAGCGTGGATAAGGGCAGGGATACGCAGTATTTT; D gene: -; CDR3 length: 12; clone size: few; V gene: TRBV29-1; J gene: TRBJ2-3
CDR3 protein: CASSQDGLQGAYGYTF; CDR3 DNA: TGTGCCAGCAGCCAAGATGGCCTACAGGGGGCCTACGGCTACACCTTC; D gene: TRBD1; CDR3 length: 16; clone size: -; V gene: TRBV4-2; J gene: TRBJ1-2
CDR3 protein: CASSFTPGDDYTF; CDR3 DNA: TGTGCCAGCAGCTTTACTCCAGGGGATGACTACACCTTC; D gene: -; CDR3 length: 13; clone size: -; V gene: TRBV7-9; J gene: TRBJ1-2
CDR3 protein: CASSPWTGLSTEAFF; CDR3 DNA: TGTGCCAGCAGCCCCTGGACAGGGCTGTCCACTGAGGCTTTCTTT; D gene: TRBD1; CDR3 length: 15; clone size: -; V gene: TRBV11-2; J gene: TRBJ1-1
CDR3 protein: CASTQIIAGTGNGKLFF; CDR3 DNA: TGTGCCAGCACCCAAATAATCGCCGGGACAGGGAACGGAAAACTGTTTTTT; D gene: TRBD1; CDR3 length: 17; clone size: few; V gene: TRBV7-2; J gene: TRBJ1-4
CDR3 protein: CAISLPGNTIYF; CDR3 DNA: TGTGCCATCAGCCTGCCTGGAAACACCATATATTTT; D gene: -; CDR3 length: 12; clone size: -; V gene: TRBV15; J gene: TRBJ1-3
CDR3 protein: CSARMDSWEQYF; CDR3 DNA: TGCAGTGCTAGGATGGACTCTTGGGAGCAGTACTTC; D gene: -; CDR3 length: 12; clone size: -; V gene: TRBV20-1; J gene: TRBJ2-7
CDR3 protein: CATSPGTIWGSPLHF; CDR3 DNA: TGTGCCACCAGCCCCGGGACAATTTGGGGTTCACCCCTCCACTTT; D gene: -; CDR3 length: 15; clone size: -; V gene: TRBV15; J gene: TRBJ1-6
CDR3 protein: CASSLGALSSYNEQFF; CDR3 DNA: TGCGCCAGCAGCTTGGGGGCCTTGAGCTCCTACAATGAGCAGTTCTTC; D gene: -; CDR3 length: 16; clone size: many; V gene: TRBV5-1; J gene: TRBJ2-1
CDR3 protein: CASSSPKRGYTDTQYF; CDR3 DNA: TGTGCCAGCAGCTCTCCTAAGCGGGGGTATACAGATACGCAGTATTTT; D gene: TRBD2; CDR3 length: 16; clone size: -; V gene: TRBV11-2; J gene: TRBJ2-3
CDR3 protein: CASSLRRVDTGELFF; CDR3 DNA: TGCGCCAGCAGCCTTCGAAGGGTAGACACCGGGGAGCTGTTTTTT; D gene: -; CDR3 length: 15; clone size: -; V gene: TRBV5-1; J gene: TRBJ2-2
CDR3 protein: CASSQEGGINTGELFF; CDR3 DNA: TGCGCCAGCAGCCAAGAGGGGGGTATTAACACCGGGGAGCTGTTTTTT; D gene: -; CDR3 length: 16; clone size: few; V gene: TRBV4-1; J gene: TRBJ2-2
CDR3 protein: CASSQEKGGYTF; CDR3 DNA: TGTGCCAGCAGCCAAGAAAAGGGGGGCTACACCTTC; D gene: -; CDR3 length: 12; clone size: many; V gene: TRBV3-1; J gene: TRBJ1-2
CDR3 protein: CASSLSGGGPDTQYF; CDR3 DNA: TGTGCCAGCAGCCTAAGCGGGGGGGGCCCAGATACGCAGTATTTT; D gene: TRBD2; CDR3 length: 15; clone size: -; V gene: TRBV7-3; J gene: TRBJ2-3
CDR3 protein: CAGSDSWGHTDTQYF; CDR3 DNA: TGTGCCGGCAGTGACTCCTGGGGGCACACAGATACGCAGTATTTT; D gene: -; CDR3 length: 15; clone size: few; V gene: TRBV6-4; J gene: TRBJ2-3
CDR3 protein: CASSLERGLFQETQYF; CDR3 DNA: TGTGCCAGCAGCCTAGAACGGGGGTTGTTCCAAGAGACCCAGTACTTC; D gene: -; CDR3 length: 16; clone size: -; V gene: TRBV7-9; J gene: TRBJ2-5
CDR3 protein: CNARDRGAAIIREGLFF; CDR3 DNA: TGCAATGCTAGAGATCGCGGCGCTGCAATCATCAGGGAGGGGCTGTTTTTT; D gene: TRBD2; CDR3 length: 17; clone size: -; V gene: TRBV20-1; J gene: TRBJ2-2
CDR3 protein: CAVGDRGVREQYF; CDR3 DNA: TGTGCCGTCGGGGACAGGGGCGTTCGGGAGCAGTACTTC; D gene: TRBD1; CDR3 length: 13; clone size: -; V gene: TRBV10-3; J gene: TRBJ2-7
CDR3 protein: CASRRSSRSEANVLTF; CDR3 DNA: TGTGCCAGCAGACGATCCAGCCGCTCTGAGGCCAACGTCCTGACTTTC; D gene: -; CDR3 length: 16; clone size: -; V gene: TRBV7-2; J gene: TRBJ2-6
CDR3 protein: CASTRRDSLYGYTF; CDR3 DNA: TGTGCCAGCACCCGACGGGACAGCCTCTATGGCTACACCTTC; D gene: TRBD1; CDR3 length: 14; clone size: once; V gene: TRBV9; J gene: TRBJ1-2
CDR3 protein: CASSLAGTRNNEQFF; CDR3 DNA: TGTGCCAGCAGCTTAGCCGGGACCCGGAACAATGAGCAGTTCTTC; D gene: -; CDR3 length: 15; clone size: -; V gene: TRBV7-2; J gene: TRBJ2-1
CDR3 protein: CASSLAGRDSPLHF; CDR3 DNA: TGCGCCAGCAGCTTAGCAGGGAGGGATTCACCCCTCCACTTT; D gene: -; CDR3 length: 14; clone size: once; V gene: TRBV5-1; J gene: TRBJ1-6
CDR3 protein: CASSSKGQGANADTQYF; CDR3 DNA: TGTGCCAGCAGTTCCAAGGGACAGGGGGCGAATGCAGATACGCAGTATTTT; D gene: TRBD1; CDR3 length: 17; clone size: -; V gene: TRBV6-6; J gene: TRBJ2-3
CDR3 protein: CSVEGQGIPDTQYF; CDR3 DNA: TGCAGCGTTGAAGGGCAGGGGATCCCAGATACGCAGTATTTT; D gene: -; CDR3 length: 14; clone size: -; V gene: TRBV29-1; J gene: TRBJ2-3
CDR3 protein: CSVVNPEGQETQYF; CDR3 DNA: TGCAGCGTTGTCAACCCGGAGGGGCAAGAGACCCAGTACTTC; D gene: -; CDR3 length: 14; clone size: -; V gene: TRBV29-1; J gene: TRBJ2-5
CDR3 protein: CSAPSVNNSPLHF; CDR3 DNA: TGCAGTGCCCCCAGCGTAAATAATTCACCCCTCCACTTT; D gene: -; CDR3 length: 13; clone size: few; V gene: TRBV20-1; J gene: TRBJ1-6
CDR3 protein: CASSYPTSGGNEQFF; CDR3 DNA: TGTGCCAGCAGTTACCCTACTAGCGGGGGCAATGAGCAGTTCTTC; D gene: TRBD2; CDR3 length: 15; clone size: -; V gene: TRBV6-5; J gene: TRBJ2-1
CDR3 protein: CASSVSWGDTDTQYF; CDR3 DNA: TGTGCCAGCAGCGTATCTTGGGGCGACACAGATACGCAGTATTTT; D gene: -; CDR3 length: 15; clone size: -; V gene: TRBV9; J gene: TRBJ2-3
CDR3 protein: CASRSGTGADEQFF; CDR3 DNA: TGTGCCAGCAGGAGTGGGACAGGGGCCGATGAGCAGTTCTTC; D gene: TRBD1; CDR3 length: 14; clone size: -; V gene: TRBV12-3/TRBV12-4; J gene: TRBJ2-1
CDR3 protein: CSVLPNTDTQYF; CDR3 DNA: TGCAGCGTTTTACCAAACACAGATACGCAGTATTTT; D gene: -; CDR3 length: 12; clone size: many; V gene: TRBV29-1; J gene: TRBJ2-3
CDR3 protein: CASSSQDRGIYEQYF; CDR3 DNA: TGTGCCAGCAGCTCGCAGGACAGGGGGATCTACGAGCAGTACTTC; D gene: TRBD1; CDR3 length: 15; clone size: many; V gene: TRBV5-6; J gene: TRBJ2-7
CDR3 protein: CASSQDPRRNYGYTF; CDR3 DNA: TGCGCCAGCAGCCAAGATCCTCGGAGGAACTATGGCTACACCTTC; D gene: -; CDR3 length: 15; clone size: -; V gene: TRBV4-1; J gene: TRBJ1-2
CDR3 protein: CASSGGQAGSYNSPLHF; CDR3 DNA: TGCGCCAGCAGCGGGGGACAGGCGGGCTCCTATAATTCACCCCTCCACTTT; D gene: TRBD1; CDR3 length: 17; clone size: -; V gene: TRBV5-1; J gene: TRBJ1-6
CDR3 protein: CAIRPDRGQETQYF; CDR3 DNA: TGTGCCATCAGGCCCGACAGGGGCCAAGAGACCCAGTACTTC; D gene: TRBD1; CDR3 length: 14; clone size: -; V gene: TRBV10-3; J gene: TRBJ2-5
CDR3 protein: CASSGMNQPQHF; CDR3 DNA: TGTGCCAGCAGTGGTATGAATCAGCCCCAGCATTTT; D gene: -; CDR3 length: 12; clone size: -; V gene: TRBV2; J gene: TRBJ1-5
CDR3 protein: CSVLGSETQYF; CDR3 DNA: TGCAGCGTTCTGGGGTCAGAGACCCAGTACTTC; D gene: -; CDR3 length: 11; clone size: -; V gene: TRBV29-1; J gene: TRBJ2-5
CDR3 protein: CASSQGDRGEKLFF; CDR3 DNA: TGTGCCAGCAGCCAAGGCGACAGGGGCGAAAAACTGTTTTTT; D gene: TRBD1; CDR3 length: 14; clone size: many; V gene: TRBV4-2; J gene: TRBJ1-4
CDR3 protein: CASSPSISGRAENEQFF; CDR3 DNA: TGTGCCAGCTCACCCTCGATCAGCGGGAGGGCTGAGAATGAGCAGTTCTTC; D gene: TRBD2; CDR3 length: 17; clone size: many; V gene: TRBV18; J gene: TRBJ2-1
CDR3 protein: CASSPRRGGTGELFF; CDR3 DNA: TGTGCCAGCAGTCCCCGTAGAGGGGGAACCGGGGAGCTGTTTTTT; D gene: -; CDR3 length: 15; clone size: -; V gene: TRBV28; J gene: TRBJ2-2
CDR3 protein: CSVSGTGGIFETQYF; CDR3 DNA: TGCAGCGTTTCCGGAACAGGGGGCATTTTTGAGACCCAGTACTTC; D gene: TRBD1; CDR3 length: 15; clone size: -; V gene: TRBV29-1; J gene: TRBJ2-5